The 17 T cell receptor beta chains below were found in one sample sequenced in a study of blood T cell repertoires in COVID-19 (dated by TCRdb to the early 2020s). The method behind the library was the immunoSEQ multiplex PCR assay. TCRdb provides this immuneACCESS table in a form limited to in-frame rearrangements. Some clones are lacking; in checked studies, under half of them reflect an unresolved V gene, and why the rest are absent is not known. Counted in this sample were tens of thousands of clones; 80% to 90% of them appeared once. Together, the top ten hold 9% of the sample. Sequencing input: peripheral blood. The source of these receptors is a man younger than 45 with active or convalescent COVID-19.

The V and J genes are TRBV15 and TRBJ2-3; D perhaps matches TRBD2 (7 bases). Germline CDR1 LNHNV, CDR2 YYDKDF (reference sequence). The V and J ends lost 5 bases and 2 bases respectively, with 11 bases between them. The CDR3 consists of 14 residues. CDR3 sequence (DNA): TGTGCCACCAGCGGCGCGGGGGCCACAGATACGCAGTATTTT. Amino acids: CATSGAGATDTQYF.

This clone was counted once. The genes are TRBV28 and TRBJ1-2; no clear D. This CDR3 spans 13 amino acids. Trimming stripped 6 bases from V and 7 bases from J, with 15 bases between. Germline CDR1 reads MDHEN; CDR2 reads SYDVKM. CDR3 nucleotide sequence: TGTGCCAGCAGACCTCTAGGAGGCGGTGGCTACACCTTC. It codes for CASRPLGGGGYTF.

The chain employs TRBV2 and TRBJ1-5; 7 bases agree with TRBD1. The CDR3 extends over 14 amino acids. Per germline, CDR1 SNHLY and CDR2 FYNNEI. Trimming removed 2 bases from V and 5 bases from J; junction bases left unmatched: 3. Written as DNA, the CDR3 is TGTGCCAGCAGTGAACGACAGGGAGATCAGCCCCAGCATTTT. Its translation is CASSERQGDQPQHF.

The chain has TRBV12-3 or TRBV12-4 and TRBJ2-5; TRBD1 is a possible D gene (6 bases). Trimming removed 3 bases at V and 2 bases at J, with 7 bases between. The CDR3 spans 13 residues. The CDR3 DNA sequence: TGTGCCAGCAGTTTTCAGGGGCAAGAGACCCAGTACTTC. Translating gives CASSFQGQETQYF.

This clone showed up just once. The V call is TRBV6-5, the J call TRBJ2-7; 9 nucleotides line up with TRBD2. V lost 4 bases, J lost 2 bases, and 3 bases stayed unmatched. CDR3 length: 14 residues. Germline values: CDR1 MNHEY, CDR2 SVGAGI. The CDR3 nucleotides are TGTGCCAGCAGTTTTAAGCGGGGGGCCTACGAGCAGTACTTC. Translated: CASSFKRGAYEQYF.

The chain combines TRBV7-8 with TRBJ2-5; D is perhaps TRBD1 (6 bases). The V gene's germline CDR1 is SGHVS and CDR2 FQNEAQ. Trimming removed 3 bases from V and 2 bases from J, with 7 bases in between. This CDR3 is built from 13 residues. The CDR3 DNA follows: TGTGCCAGCAGCTTTACAGGGCAAGAGACCCAGTACTTC. It specifies CASSFTGQETQYF.

The chain employs TRBV9 and TRBJ1-6; D is ambiguous. V shed 1 base and J shed 7 bases, with 18 bases lying between them. Germline CDR1 SGDLS, CDR2 YYNGEE. CDR3 length: 17 residues. The chain's CDR3 is CASSVTGRERRNSPLHF. The CDR3 region has the DNA TGTGCCAGCAGCGTAACCGGACGGGAAAGGAGGAATTCACCCCTCCACTTT.

This clone came up once. This rearrangement joins TRBV5-4 to TRBJ2-1, with D perhaps TRBD1 (5 bases). Between the trimmed V and J ends, which lost 0 bases and 3 bases, there was a span of 7 bases. The CDR3 sequence is 14 residues long. CDR1 SGHNT and CDR2 YYREEE come from the germline V gene (reference sequence). CDR3 nucleotides: TGTGCCAGCAGCTTGGACAGGCTCTACAATGAGCAGTTCTTC. Its protein product is CASSLDRLYNEQFF.

This chain uses TRBV5-1 with TRBJ2-3; the D gene is possibly TRBD1 (6 bases). Germline CDR1 reads SGHRS; CDR2 reads YFSETQ. The V end lost 2 bases, the J end lost 4 bases, and 11 bases lay between the germline ends. CDR3 length: 14 amino acids. In DNA, the CDR3 is TGCGCCAGCAGCTTACAGGGAGACTCAGATACGCAGTATTTT. Amino acid sequence: CASSLQGDSDTQYF.

The chain employs TRBV10-3 and TRBJ1-2; 10 bases map to TRBD1. Germline loops: CDR1 ENHRY, CDR2 SYGVKD. The ends lost 3 bases at V and 5 bases at J; junction bases unmatched: 3. The CDR3 is 14 residues long. CDR3 region: CAISDRDRGYGYTF. The CDR3 DNA reads TGTGCCATCAGTGACCGGGACAGGGGTTATGGCTACACCTTC.

The rearrangement links TRBV10-2 to TRBJ1-1, with D possibly being TRBD1 (6 bases). CDR3 length equals 13 residues. Looked up from germline, CDR1 is WSHSY and CDR2 is SAAADI. The germline V and J ends were trimmed by 8 bases and 7 bases, with 17 bases remaining between them. The CDR3 reads CASFGQKNGEAFF. CDR3 coding DNA: TGCGCCAGCTTTGGACAGAAGAACGGTGAAGCTTTCTTT.

Details on this clone: Other DNA sequences in this sample translate to the same CDR3. This chain links TRBV7-9 with TRBJ1-1, with 9 positions matching TRBD1. The trim removed 1 base at V and 5 bases at J, leaving 2 bases unmatched. CDR1 SEHNR and CDR2 FQNEAQ come from the germline V gene (reference sequence). The CDR3 has 14 amino acids. CDR3 coding DNA: TGTGCCAGCAGCTTAGGGACAGGGGTTACTGAAGCTTTCTTT. This codes for CASSLGTGVTEAFF. The complete variable domain, with remaining parts taken from reference TRBV7-9 and TRBJ1-1, reads DTGVSQNPRHKITKRGQNVTFRCDPISEHNRLYWYRQTLGQGPEFLTYFQNEAQLEKSRLLSDRFSAERPKGSFSTLEIQRTEQGDSAMYLCASSLGTGVTEAFFGQGTRLTVV.

J is TRBJ2-1 and V is TRBV29-1, with TRBD2 identical over 12 bases. CDR3 length: 15 residues. The J segment lost 6 bases and the V segment lost 3 bases, leaving 6 bases of the junction unmatched. Germline V gene lookup returns CDR1 SQVTM and CDR2 ANQGSEA. In DNA, the CDR3 is TGCAGCGTTGATGAACTAGCGGGGGGTGGCAATGAGCAGTTCTTC. It specifies CSVDELAGGGNEQFF.

In this sample, this clone turned up once. The J gene is TRBJ1-2, the V gene TRBV10-3, with D maybe TRBD1 (6 bases). The CDR3 length is 12 residues. Trimming cost V 2 bases and J 5 bases, with 6 bases left between them. Germline values: CDR1 ENHRY, CDR2 SYGVKD. This CDR3 reads CAISETGYGYTF. The CDR3 nucleotides read TGTGCCATCAGTGAGACAGGGTATGGCTACACCTTC.

The chain's CDR3 is CASSMGLAGPSYNEQFF. The DNA of the CDR3 is TGTGCCAGTAGTATGGGACTAGCGGGACCCTCCTACAATGAGCAGTTCTTC. V usage is TRBV19 and J usage is TRBJ2-1; 13 bases fit TRBD2. Germline V gene lookup returns CDR1 LNHDA and CDR2 SQIVND (reference sequence). Germline trimming cut 3 bases from V and 0 bases from J; bases unmatched to any gene: 2. The CDR3 extends over 17 amino acids.

The rearrangement links TRBV6-2 or TRBV6-3 to TRBJ2-2; 9 bases are a match to TRBD1. Germline-derived CDR1 and CDR2 are MNHEY and SVGEGT. After removal of 5 bases from V and 3 bases from J, the junction contained 13 bases not matched to a gene. CDR3 size: 18 residues. The CDR3 DNA reads TGTGCCAGCAGTGGCCGGACAGGGGCGGTGTGGGACACCGGGGAGCTGTTTTTT. This sequence encodes CASSGRTGAVWDTGELFF.

The chain couples TRBV5-1 to TRBJ2-7; tentative D call: TRBD1 (8 bases). Germline V lookup: CDR1 SGHRS, CDR2 YFSETQ. This CDR3 has 17 amino acids. Trimming left V 3 bases short and J 7 bases short, with 26 bases between. In DNA, the CDR3 is TGCGCCAGCAGCTCCCAGGGGGGGGCCAGGGGGCTGGGAGAGCAGTACTTC. Its protein is CASSSQGGARGLGEQYF.